This section outlines one TCR beta chain sequence together with its context. These data belong to a study of OX40 agonist ivuxolimab in advanced cancers. CDR3 length: 15 residues. Cycle 7 day 1, cycle 4 day 1, and baseline were the timepoints at which blood was sampled. Libraries were prepared by immunoSEQ multiplex PCR; TCRdb keeps only in-frame clonotypes and omits some of them. The sample records some 66,000 clones, 75% to 90% being singletons. The specimen was CD4+ or CD8+ T cells sorted from blood, collected in a trial of the OX40 agonist ivuxolimab. The receptor comes from an adult with an advanced solid tumor such as melanoma, head and neck, liver or kidney cancer. The chain uses TRBV21-1 and TRBJ2-2; the table's D call, TRBD1, has no DNA check behind it. TRBV21-1 counts as a pseudogene. CDR3 sequence: CASSEDRGDTGELFF. In DNA, the CDR3 is TGTGCCAGCAGCGAGGACAGGGGAGACACCGGGGAGCTGTTTTTT.